This passage covers 32 T cell receptor beta chains from one sample sequenced in a study of OX40 agonist ivuxolimab in advanced cancers. Measured with immunoSEQ multiplex PCR; TCRdb has only the in-frame clones, and not every one. The sample includes around 70,000 clones, roughly four fifths seen only once; the top ten take around 5.1%. Here the sequenced sample was CD4+ or CD8+ T cells sorted from blood, taken in a trial of the OX40 agonist ivuxolimab. The origin of the receptors is an adult with an advanced solid tumor such as melanoma, head and neck, liver or kidney cancer.

The chain employs TRBV11-2 and TRBJ1-5; no definite D call. With 5 bases removed from V and 5 bases from J, the gap between germline ends came to 25 bases. CDR1 is SGHAT and CDR2 is FQNNGV in the germline V gene. CDR3 size: 18 residues. CDR3 nucleotide sequence: TGTGCCAGCAGCCCGACTGAGGGAGGGAGTATAGTCTATCAGCCCCAGCATTTT. Protein sequence: CASSPTEGGSIVYQPQHF.

The V call is TRBV6-6, the J call TRBJ2-1; TRBD2 aligns across 14 bases. Germline V gives CDR1 MNHNY, CDR2 SVGAGI (reference sequence). This CDR3 comprises 16 residues. Trimming removed 2 bases from V and 6 bases from J; junction bases left unmatched: 3. The CDR3 DNA reads as TGTGCCAGCAGTTACCCGGGACTAGCGGGAGTCAATGAGCAGTTCTTC. Protein product: CASSYPGLAGVNEQFF.

In its sample, this clone was seen once. CDR3 sequence: CASSAGFYYNEQFF. CDR3 in DNA: TGTGCCAGTAGTGCCGGATTCTACTACAATGAGCAGTTCTTC. The gene calls are TRBV19 and TRBJ2-1, with unresolved D. Germline CDR1 and CDR2: LNHDA and SQIVND (reference sequence). V was trimmed by 5 bases and J by 3 bases, leaving 11 bases between them. This CDR3 is 14 amino acids long.

CDR3 residues: CASSQGLGGLGTEAFF. As DNA, the CDR3 is TGTGCCAGCAGCCAGGGACTAGGGGGTCTGGGCACTGAAGCTTTCTTT. The chain is built from TRBV11-2 and TRBJ1-1; the D gene is possibly TRBD1 (6 bases). This CDR3 is 16 amino acids long. Trimming stripped 5 bases from V and 4 bases from J, with 20 bases between. Per germline, CDR1 SGHAT and CDR2 FQNNGV. Full variable domain (missing parts from reference TRBV11-2 and TRBJ1-1): EAGVAQSPRYKIIEKRQSVAFWCNPISGHATLYWYQQILGQGPKLLIQFQNNGVVDDSQLPKDRFSAERLKGVDSTLKIQPAKLEDSAVYLCASSQGLGGLGTEAFFGQGTRLTVV.

The rearrangement links TRBV5-1 to TRBJ2-3, with a tentative D call TRBD2 (5 bases). Trimming took 3 bases from V and 4 from J, leaving 12 bases between them. Germline lookup yields CDR1 SGHRS and CDR2 YFSETQ. CDR3 length: 14 residues. This CDR3 is CASSSTGSADTQYF. In DNA, the CDR3 is TGCGCCAGCAGCTCGACTGGTAGCGCAGATACGCAGTATTTT.

The chain joins TRBV7-9 to TRBJ1-6; D is perhaps TRBD1 (5 bases). This CDR3 comprises 12 residues. Trimming took off 9 bases at V and 8 bases at J, with 11 bases between the two ends. Germline loops: CDR1 SEHNR, CDR2 FQNEAQ (reference sequence). The CDR3 region is CASCRDDSPLHF. In DNA form, the CDR3 reads TGTGCCAGTTGCCGGGACGATTCACCCCTCCACTTT.

The rearrangement joins TRBV13 to TRBJ2-5, with D maybe TRBD2 (5 bases). V was trimmed by 5 bases and J by 1 base, leaving 8 bases between them. The CDR3 contains 13 residues. Germline V CDR1 and CDR2: PRHDT, FYEKMQ (reference sequence). The CDR3 DNA follows: TGTGCCAGCAGCCACCGGGGCCAAGAGACCCAGTACTTC. Its protein product is CASSHRGQETQYF.

The gene calls are TRBV28 and TRBJ2-7, with 8 bases matching TRBD1. Trimming cost V 4 bases and J 3 bases; bases outside gene matches: 8. Germline V gene lookup returns CDR1 MDHEN and CDR2 SYDVKM. The CDR3 loop spans 15 amino acids. The CDR3 nucleotides are TGTGCCAGCAGTTCTACAGGACAGGGACGCTACGAGCAGTACTTC. Protein product: CASSSTGQGRYEQYF.

This chain links TRBV5-1 with TRBJ2-1, with a weak D call TRBD1 (5 bases). Germline V gene sequence: CDR1 SGHRS, CDR2 YFSETQ. There are 15 residues in the CDR3. V was cut by 0 bases and J by 8 bases, with 15 bases left in between. Here the CDR3 reads CASSLGSGSGDEQFF. As DNA, the CDR3 is TGCGCCAGCAGCTTGGGGTCAGGGTCGGGCGATGAGCAGTTCTTC.

The chain is built from TRBV29-1 and TRBJ2-7; 7 nucleotides match TRBD2. After removal of 2 bases from V and 4 bases from J, the junction contained 14 bases not matched to a gene. Germline lookup yields CDR1 SQVTM and CDR2 ANQGSEA. This CDR3 has 16 residues. The DNA of the CDR3 is TGCAGCGTTGAAACTTATACGTGGGAGGGTCTTTACGAGCAGTACTTC. This codes for CSVETYTWEGLYEQYF.

This clone was picked up a small number of times. J is TRBJ2-7 and V is TRBV5-5; TRBD1 might be the D (6 bases). Germline V gene sequence: CDR1 SGHKS, CDR2 YYEKEE (reference sequence). CDR3 length equals 16 residues. Trimming removed 4 bases at V and 2 bases at J, with 19 bases between. CDR3 in DNA: TGTGCCAGCAGCCCTCAACCTTACAGGGATCCCTACGAGCAGTACTTC. Its translation is CASSPQPYRDPYEQYF.

The rearrangement uses TRBV29-1 and TRBJ2-7; 14 positions agree with TRBD2. Losses at the gene ends were 6 bases for V and 4 bases for J; bases not matched to a gene: 8. The length of the CDR3 is 15 residues. Per germline, CDR1 SQVTM and CDR2 ANQGSEA. CDR3 in DNA: TGCAGCGTAGCGACCGGGACTAGCGGGAGATACGAGCAGTACTTC. Encoded protein: CSVATGTSGRYEQYF.

The chain is built from TRBV29-1 and TRBJ2-2; a weak D match, TRBD2 (6 bases). V was trimmed by 2 bases and J by 3 bases, leaving 16 bases between them. Germline loops: CDR1 SQVTM, CDR2 ANQGSEA. The CDR3 is 16 residues long. The CDR3: CSVELGLGGDTGELFF. CDR3 bases: TGCAGCGTTGAATTAGGTTTGGGCGGGGACACCGGGGAGCTGTTTTTT.

This clone has only a few counts. The chain is built from TRBV7-2 and TRBJ2-7; perhaps TRBD2 as D (6 bases). This CDR3 is built from 18 residues. The germline V gene encodes CDR1 SGHTA and CDR2 FQGNSA. The germline V and J ends were trimmed by 3 bases and 4 bases, with 25 bases remaining between them. The CDR3 sequence: CASSFVTVGTGVLYEQYF. The CDR3 DNA reads TGTGCCAGCAGCTTTGTGACAGTCGGAACGGGAGTATTGTACGAGCAGTACTTC.

This sequence joins TRBV6-6 and TRBJ1-1; 9 nucleotides align to TRBD1. Germline values: CDR1 MNHNY, CDR2 SVGAGI (reference sequence). Germline trimming cut 5 bases from V and 7 bases from J; bases unmatched to any gene: 2. This CDR3 region has 12 residues. The CDR3 is CASSGQGFEAFF. CDR3 nucleotides: TGTGCCAGCAGTGGACAGGGGTTTGAAGCTTTCTTT.

The CDR3 DNA follows: TGTGCCAGCAGTTTAAGTCGCGAGCAGTACTTC. Translation: CASSLSREQYF. The chain employs TRBV28 and TRBJ2-7; no clear D gene. The CDR3 contains 11 residues. Trimming shortened V by 2 bases and J by 6 bases, and 5 bases separated the two germline ends. Germline V gene data show CDR1 as MDHEN and CDR2 as SYDVKM.

This clone has just one count. The chain carries TRBV19 and TRBJ2-3; possibly TRBD2 for D (5 bases). Per the germline V gene, CDR1 is LNHDA and CDR2 is SQIVND (reference sequence). This CDR3 spans 14 amino acids. V was pared by 11 bases and J by 2 bases, with 17 bases between. This CDR3 reads CACTPGNPTDTQYF. CDR3 nucleotides: TGTGCCTGTACACCCGGGAACCCCACAGATACGCAGTATTTT.

This chain uses TRBV28 with TRBJ2-7; 8 nucleotides agree with TRBD1. V gave up 6 bases and J gave up 3 bases; unmatched junction bases: 10. This CDR3 contains 15 residues. Looked up from germline, CDR1 is MDHEN and CDR2 is SYDVKM. In DNA form, the CDR3 reads TGTGCCAGCAGCCCAAGGACAGGGTGGGACTACGAGCAGTACTTC. Translated: CASSPRTGWDYEQYF.

This clone was counted a single time. The V gene is TRBV18, the J gene TRBJ2-5; 8 bases line up with TRBD1. Germline CDR1 and CDR2: KGHSH and LQKENI. Trimming removed 0 bases from V and 5 bases from J; junction bases left unmatched: 8. The CDR3 covers 16 residues. CDR3 loop: CASSPPAGGFGETQYF. The CDR3 DNA reads as TGTGCCAGCTCACCACCGGCAGGGGGCTTTGGGGAGACCCAGTACTTC.

This chain connects TRBV5-4 to TRBJ2-5, with TRBD2 matching over 8 bases. The germline V gene has CDR1 SGHNT and CDR2 YYREEE (reference sequence). The junction had 6 bases not matched to a gene; V was cut back by 1 base and J by 1 base. The CDR3 is made up of 16 amino acids. The CDR3 DNA reads as TGTGCCAGCAGCTTGTCAAGCGGGAGTGTCCAAGAGACCCAGTACTTC. Translation: CASSLSSGSVQETQYF. Supplemented by reference TRBV5-4 and TRBJ2-5, the full variable domain reads ETGVTQSPTHLIKTRGQQVTLRCSSQSGHNTVSWYQQALGQGPQFIFQYYREEENGRGNFPPRFSGLQFPNYSSELNVNALELDDSALYLCASSLSSGSVQETQYFGPGTRLLVL.

This clone was counted a single time. This sequence joins TRBV9 and TRBJ2-3; a possible D gene is TRBD1 (5 bases). V was cut by 3 bases and J by 2 bases, with 10 bases left in between. The CDR3 contains 14 residues. The V gene's germline CDR1 is SGDLS and CDR2 YYNGEE. In nucleotides, the CDR3 is TGTGCCAGCAGCGGGACACAATACACAGATACGCAGTATTTT. This sequence encodes CASSGTQYTDTQYF.

The gene calls are TRBV28 and TRBJ1-2, with D tentatively TRBD1 (6 bases). The germline gives CDR1 MDHEN, CDR2 SYDVKM. The CDR3 is 13 residues long. V was trimmed by 7 bases and J by 1 base, leaving 10 bases between them. DNA for the CDR3: TGTGCCAGCACGACAGGCGATAACTATGGCTACACCTTC. Its translation is CASTTGDNYGYTF.

A single count supports this clone. The V call is TRBV4-3, the J call TRBJ1-6, with TRBD1 matching over 10 bases. V gave up 2 bases and J gave up 7 bases; unmatched junction bases: 8. This CDR3 is 17 amino acids long. Germline assignment: CDR1 LGHNA and CDR2 YSLEER. The CDR3 is CASSQLSGTGDNSPLHF. As DNA, the CDR3 is TGCGCCAGCAGCCAACTTTCCGGGACAGGGGACAATTCACCCCTCCACTTT.

The CDR3 region is CASSLVGETQYF. The DNA of the CDR3 is TGTGCCAGCAGCTTAGTAGGAGAGACCCAGTACTTC. J is TRBJ2-5 and V is TRBV7-6; D remains ambiguous. Deletions cut 1 base from V and 4 bases from J, with 4 bases between. The germline V gene encodes CDR1 SGHVS and CDR2 FNYEAQ. The CDR3 sequence is 12 residues long.

The rearrangement joins TRBV5-4 to TRBJ2-1; D is unclear. V lost 2 bases to trimming and J lost 6 bases, with 9 bases between them. The CDR3 runs 13 residues. Germline-derived CDR1 and CDR2 are SGHNT and YYREEE (reference sequence). CDR3 region: CASSLGQSNEQFF. CDR3 nucleotides: TGTGCCAGCAGCTTAGGGCAGAGCAATGAGCAGTTCTTC.

This clone was recorded a few times. The chain uses TRBV2 and TRBJ2-5; the D gene is possibly TRBD1 (6 bases). Germline V gene sequence: CDR1 SNHLY, CDR2 FYNNEI. The CDR3 consists of 12 residues. V shed 3 bases and J shed 5 bases, with 7 bases lying between them. DNA of the CDR3: TGTGCCAGCAGTGATAGGGGGGAGACCCAGTACTTC. Protein product: CASSDRGETQYF.

J is TRBJ1-1 and V is TRBV11-2; TRBD1 agrees at 8 bases. Germline CDR1 reads SGHAT; CDR2 reads FQNNGV. The trim removed 1 base at V and 10 bases at J, leaving 5 bases unmatched. The CDR3 is 13 amino acids. The CDR3 loop reads CASSLGQGYPAFF. The CDR3 coding sequence is TGTGCCAGCAGCTTAGGACAGGGGTACCCAGCTTTCTTT.

The DNA for the CDR3 is TGTGCCAGCAGCCCCCGCGCGGTTGGACAGGGCACCTACAATGAGCAGTTCTTC. The encoded protein is CASSPRAVGQGTYNEQFF. The chain joins TRBV7-2 to TRBJ2-1, with TRBD1 identical over 8 bases. The germline gives CDR1 SGHTA, CDR2 FQGNSA. There are 18 residues in the CDR3. V was pared by 5 bases and J by 2 bases, with 14 bases of the junction left unmatched. The entire variable domain, with the rest obtained from reference TRBV7-2 and TRBJ2-1, is as follows: GAGVSQSPSNKVTEKGKDVELRCDPISGHTALYWYRQSLGQGLEFLIYFQGNSAPDKSGLPSDRFSAERTGGSVSTLTIQRTQQEDSAVYLCASSPRAVGQGTYNEQFFGPGTRLTVL.

Details on this clone: Other DNA sequences in this specimen translate into the identical CDR3. The J gene is TRBJ2-5, the V gene TRBV7-6; D gene uncertain. V was clipped by 1 base and J by 5 bases, with 8 bases between them. The germline gives CDR1 SGHVS, CDR2 FNYEAQ. This CDR3 has 13 residues. The DNA for the CDR3 is TGTGCCAGCAGCTTAGTCGTCCAGGAGACCCAGTACTTC. The encoded protein is CASSLVVQETQYF.

The chain joins TRBV18 to TRBJ2-5; possibly TRBD2 for D (7 bases). This CDR3 is built from 16 residues. Germline V gene sequence: CDR1 KGHSH, CDR2 LQKENI. Trimming cost V 0 bases and J 7 bases, with 18 bases left between them. CDR3 DNA sequence: TGTGCCAGCTCACCACCGGAGAGGGGGGGCAGGCCGACCCAGTACTTC. Protein sequence: CASSPPERGGRPTQYF.

This chain uses TRBV6-1 with TRBJ1-1; TRBD1 aligns across 7 bases. The V and J ends lost 8 bases and 4 bases, in that order; junction bases with no gene match: 4. CDR3 length: 12 residues. The germline V gene has CDR1 MNHNS and CDR2 SASEGT. The CDR3 region is CASLQGSTEAFF. The CDR3 DNA reads TGTGCCAGCTTACAGGGGAGCACTGAAGCTTTCTTT.

The chain joins TRBV7-2 to TRBJ1-2; perhaps TRBD1 as D (5 bases). CDR3 length equals 14 residues. The V gene's germline CDR1 is SGHTA and CDR2 FQGNSA. Trimming took 1 base from V and 3 from J, leaving 9 bases between them. The CDR3 sequence is CASSLVDSYYGYTF. CDR3 DNA: TGTGCCAGCAGCTTAGTAGACAGCTACTATGGCTACACCTTC.